The next 17 T cell receptor beta chains were all read from a single sample in a study of HIV-infected patients and healthy controls. Each CDR3 protein is one row after TCRdb ran MiXCR on the 5' RACE reads. There are roughly 20,000 distinct CDR3 sequences in the sample; about 16% occur only once, and around 25% lies in the top ten. Sequenced material: CD8+ T cells from blood. The receptor source for this set is a human donor in good health.

This clonotype appeared a single time. This chain connects TRBV13 to TRBJ2-7; 9 nucleotides align to TRBD1. CDR1 and CDR2 from the germline V gene are PRHDT and FYEKMQ (reference sequence). The CDR3 has 17 amino acids. V shed 5 bases and J 3 bases; nucleotides not matched to a gene: 14. The DNA of the CDR3 is TGTGCCAGCAGCGCCGACCCCGGGACAGGGTCTATCTACGAGCAGTACTTC. It is translated as CASSADPGTGSIYEQYF.

The gene calls are TRBV5-4 and TRBJ2-7; D may be TRBD2 (5 bases). Between the trimmed V and J ends, which lost 4 bases and 6 bases, there was a span of 11 bases. Germline loops: CDR1 SGHNT, CDR2 YYREEE (reference sequence). The CDR3 is 12 residues long. DNA of the CDR3: TGTGCCAGCAGCAGTCTGAGCGGCGAGCAGTACTTC. Encoded protein: CASSSLSGEQYF.

With respect to this clonotype: This may arise from a read error, as a much more abundant clone is one base away. The rearrangement links TRBV30 to TRBJ1-4, with no clear D. This CDR3 region has 12 residues. From germline, CDR1 is GTSNPN and CDR2 SVGIG (reference sequence). CDR3 in amino acids: CAWSQSNEKPFF. CDR3 DNA sequence: TGTGCCTGGAGTCAGTCTAATGAAAAACCGTTTTTT.

The V gene is TRBV6-5, the J gene TRBJ2-5; 7 bases agree with TRBD1. Germline CDR1 is MNHEY and CDR2 is SVGAGI. The CDR3 consists of 15 residues. Trimming at V came to 0 bases and at J to 1 base, leaving 2 bases not matched to a gene. The CDR3 coding sequence is TGTGCCAGCAGTTACTCCGGGACAGCCCAAGAGACCCAGTACTTC. Protein: CASSYSGTAQETQYF.

The CDR3 DNA reads as TGCAGCGGCAGATGGAGCGGTGGCTACACCTTC. This gives the protein CSGRWSGGYTF. The chain recombines TRBV29-1 with TRBJ1-2, with no clear D. Germline loops: CDR1 SQVTM, CDR2 ANQGSEA. Trimming pared 7 bases from V and 7 bases from J, leaving 13 bases between. The CDR3 extends over 11 amino acids.

This clonotype came up many times. The rearrangement links TRBV4-3 to TRBJ2-3; no reliable D call. The CDR3 runs 13 residues. CDR1 LGHNA and CDR2 YSLEER come from the germline V gene. V shed 6 bases and J shed 9 bases, with 16 bases lying between them. The CDR3 DNA reads as TGCGCCAGCAGTCCTATCGGGTCTAAGACGCAGTATTTT. Its protein is CASSPIGSKTQYF.

The chain carries TRBV19 and TRBJ2-2; D is undetermined. V was trimmed by 7 bases and J by 6 bases, leaving 9 bases between them. CDR1 and CDR2 from the germline V gene are LNHDA and SQIVND (reference sequence). The CDR3 length is 12 residues. Here the CDR3 reads CASIDGAGELFF. The CDR3, as DNA: TGTGCCAGTATAGATGGAGCCGGGGAGCTGTTTTTT.

This clonotype was found many times. The chain carries TRBV7-6 and TRBJ2-1, with a possible D match to TRBD2 (6 bases). The germline gives CDR1 SGHVS, CDR2 FNYEAQ. CDR3 length: 14 amino acids. V shed 5 bases and J shed 8 bases, with 16 bases lying between them. The CDR3 nucleotides read TGTGCCAGCAGCCTCGAGGCCGGGAGCGATGAGCAGTTCTTC. As protein: CASSLEAGSDEQFF.

This clonotype was recorded many times. V usage is TRBV20-1 and J usage is TRBJ2-7, with 7 bases matching TRBD2. After removal of 0 bases from V and 4 bases from J, the junction contained 3 bases not matched to a gene. This CDR3 spans 13 amino acids. Germline-derived CDR1 and CDR2 are DFQATT and SNEGSKA (reference sequence). CDR3 sequence reads: CSARDTSEYEQYF. The CDR3 DNA reads as TGCAGTGCTAGAGATACTAGCGAATACGAGCAGTACTTC.

This clonotype was observed many times. The chain combines TRBV4-3 with TRBJ2-3; possible D gene TRBD2, 8 bases. This CDR3 spans 17 amino acids. Deletions cut 4 bases from V and 1 base from J, with 18 bases between. In germline, CDR1 is LGHNA, CDR2 YSLEER. The CDR3 reads CASSLFGRGRGTDTQYF. Written as DNA, the CDR3 is TGCGCCAGCAGCCTTTTCGGGAGGGGGCGCGGCACAGATACGCAGTATTTT.

This clonotype has at least ten counts. The rearrangement uses TRBV14 and TRBJ2-7, with D unclear. Trimming shortened V by 2 bases and J by 1 base, and 6 bases separated the two germline ends. Germline V lookup: CDR1 SGHDN, CDR2 FVKESK. CDR3 length: 13 amino acids. The CDR3 loop reads CASSQLGSYEQYF. In nucleotides, the CDR3 is TGTGCCAGCAGCCAACTAGGGTCCTACGAGCAGTACTTC.

This clonotype was counted ten times or more. The J gene is TRBJ1-4, the V gene TRBV11-2; 7 nucleotides line up with TRBD1. Per germline, CDR1 SGHAT and CDR2 FQNNGV. This CDR3 contains 19 residues. Germline trimming cut 6 bases from V and 3 bases from J; bases unmatched to any gene: 19. CDR3 DNA sequence: TGTGCCAGCAGGCCTTACAGGGGATCGATGGGTGTCGCTAATGAAAAACTGTTTTTT. Protein sequence: CASRPYRGSMGVANEKLFF.

The chain couples TRBV6-5 to TRBJ1-2, with 7 bases matching TRBD1. Germline CDR1 and CDR2: MNHEY and SVGAGI. This CDR3 has 12 amino acids. V lost 8 bases to trimming and J lost 8 bases; unmatched junction nucleotides: 8. The CDR3 nucleotides read TGTGCCAGCGGCTCCTACAGGGGAGGCTACACCTTC. As protein: CASGSYRGGYTF.

This clonotype was detected many times. The chain carries TRBV12-3 or TRBV12-4 and TRBJ1-2; TRBD1 is a possible D gene (5 bases). CDR3 length: 15 amino acids. Trimming left V 8 bases short and J 0 bases short, with 16 bases between. The CDR3 nucleotides read TGTGCCAGCTCCTGGGGGGGGGTATCTAACTATGGCTACACCTTC. This gives the protein CASSWGGVSNYGYTF.

This chain connects TRBV7-9 to TRBJ2-1, with 9 bases lining up with TRBD2. This CDR3 contains 15 residues. Germline V gene data show CDR1 as SEHNR and CDR2 as FQNEAQ (reference sequence). V was clipped by 2 bases and J by 6 bases; unmatched bases: 5. CDR3 region: CASSLLAGSFNEQFF. The CDR3 DNA follows: TGTGCCAGCAGCTTACTAGCGGGGTCTTTCAATGAGCAGTTCTTC.

As DNA, the CDR3 is TGTGCCAGCGGGGGGGGGAAAAGCAATCAGCCCCAGCATTTT. Its translation: CASGGGKSNQPQHF. The chain recombines TRBV7-9 with TRBJ1-5; TRBD1 is a possible D gene (5 bases). The CDR3 has 14 residues. V lost 8 bases and J lost 1, with 12 bases in between. Looked up from germline, CDR1 is SEHNR and CDR2 is FQNEAQ (reference sequence).

The chain uses TRBV19 and TRBJ1-5; maybe TRBD1 (5 bases). Trimming shortened V by 6 bases and J by 6 bases, and 18 bases separated the two germline ends. Germline CDR1 LNHDA, CDR2 SQIVND (reference sequence). The CDR3 consists of 15 residues. The CDR3 loop reads CASSGGAGFGQPQHF. CDR3 in DNA: TGTGCCAGTAGCGGGGGAGCAGGGTTTGGTCAGCCCCAGCATTTT.